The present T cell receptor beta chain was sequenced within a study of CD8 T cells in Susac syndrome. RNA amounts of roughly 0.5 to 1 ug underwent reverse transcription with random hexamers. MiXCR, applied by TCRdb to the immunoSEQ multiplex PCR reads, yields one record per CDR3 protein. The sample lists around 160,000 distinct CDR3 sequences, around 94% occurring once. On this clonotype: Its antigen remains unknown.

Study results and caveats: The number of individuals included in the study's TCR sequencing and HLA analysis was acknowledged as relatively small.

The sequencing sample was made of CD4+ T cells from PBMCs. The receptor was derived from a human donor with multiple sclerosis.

DNA for the CDR3: TGCGCCAGCAGCGGACAGGGGGCAGGCGGAAACACCATATATTTT. It encodes CASSGQGAGGNTIYF. V is TRBV5-1 and J is TRBJ1-3, with 11 bases that match TRBD1. This CDR3 is built from 15 residues. The germline V gene has CDR1 SGHRS and CDR2 YFSETQ. V shed 4 bases, J shed 4 bases, and the junction held 4 bases outside the gene matches. Full variable domain (missing parts from reference TRBV5-1 and TRBJ1-3): KAGVTQTPRYLIKTRGQQVTLSCSPISGHRSVSWYQQTPGQGLQFLFEYFSETQRNKGNFPGRFSGRQFSNSRSEMNVSTLELGDSALYLCASSGQGAGGNTIYFGEGSWLTVV.